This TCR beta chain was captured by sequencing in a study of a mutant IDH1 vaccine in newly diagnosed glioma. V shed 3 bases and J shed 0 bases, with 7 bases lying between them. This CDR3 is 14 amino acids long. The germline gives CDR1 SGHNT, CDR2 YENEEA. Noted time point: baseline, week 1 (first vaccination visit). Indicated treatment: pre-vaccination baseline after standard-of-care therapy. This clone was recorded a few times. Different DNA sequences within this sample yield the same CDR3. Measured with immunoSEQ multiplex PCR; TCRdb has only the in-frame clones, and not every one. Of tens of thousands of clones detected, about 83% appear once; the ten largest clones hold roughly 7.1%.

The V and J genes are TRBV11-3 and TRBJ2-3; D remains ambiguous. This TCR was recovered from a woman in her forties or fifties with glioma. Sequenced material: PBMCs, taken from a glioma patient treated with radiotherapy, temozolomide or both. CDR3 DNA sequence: TGTGCCAGCAGCTTGACGGCTAGCACAGATACGCAGTATTTT. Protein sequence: CASSLTASTDTQYF.